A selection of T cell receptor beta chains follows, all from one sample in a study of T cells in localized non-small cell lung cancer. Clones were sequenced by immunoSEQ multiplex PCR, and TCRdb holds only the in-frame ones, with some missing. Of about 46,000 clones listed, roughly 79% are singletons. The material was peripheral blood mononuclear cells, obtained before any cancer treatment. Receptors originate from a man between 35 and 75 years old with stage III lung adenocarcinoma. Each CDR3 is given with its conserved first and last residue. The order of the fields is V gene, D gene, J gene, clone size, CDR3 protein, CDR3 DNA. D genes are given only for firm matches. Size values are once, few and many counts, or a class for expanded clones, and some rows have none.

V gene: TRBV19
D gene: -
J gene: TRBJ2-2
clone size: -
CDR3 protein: CASSTEIPWGNTGELFF
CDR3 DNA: TGTGCCAGTAGTACAGAAATACCGTGGGGGAACACCGGGGAGCTGTTTTTT

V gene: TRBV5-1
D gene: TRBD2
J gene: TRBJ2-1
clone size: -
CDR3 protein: CASRQSGGAWNEQFF
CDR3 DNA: TGCGCCAGCAGACAAAGCGGGGGGGCCTGGAATGAGCAGTTCTTC

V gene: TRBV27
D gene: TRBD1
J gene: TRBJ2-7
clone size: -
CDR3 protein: CASSPGQVRGSTYF
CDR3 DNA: TGTGCCAGCAGTCCGGGACAGGTCAGAGGGAGCACGTACTTC

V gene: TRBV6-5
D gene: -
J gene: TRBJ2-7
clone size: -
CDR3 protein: CASSYSSRRPTSEQYF
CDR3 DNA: TGTGCCAGCAGTTACTCGAGTCGACGTCCTACGAGCGAGCAGTACTTC

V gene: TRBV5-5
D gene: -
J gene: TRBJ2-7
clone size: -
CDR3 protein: CASSIVKTGSSYEQYF
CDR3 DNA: TGTGCCAGCAGCATCGTTAAGACAGGTAGCTCCTACGAGCAGTACTTC

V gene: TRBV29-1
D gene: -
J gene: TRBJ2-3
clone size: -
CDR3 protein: CSVEGGLFGTDTQYF
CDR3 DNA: TGCAGCGTTGAGGGTGGACTTTTCGGGACAGATACGCAGTATTTT

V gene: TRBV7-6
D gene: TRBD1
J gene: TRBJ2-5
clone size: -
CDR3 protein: CASSLTGQRRVQETQYF
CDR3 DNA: TGTGCCAGCAGCTTAACGGGACAGAGGAGAGTCCAAGAGACCCAGTACTTC

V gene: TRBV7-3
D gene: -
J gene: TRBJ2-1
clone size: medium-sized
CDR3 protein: CASGGIDNEQFF
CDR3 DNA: TGTGCCAGCGGGGGGATAGACAATGAGCAGTTCTTC

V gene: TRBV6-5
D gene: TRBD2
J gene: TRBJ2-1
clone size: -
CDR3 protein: CASKGGTSVANEQFF
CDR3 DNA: TGTGCCAGCAAGGGGGGGACTAGCGTAGCCAATGAGCAGTTCTTC

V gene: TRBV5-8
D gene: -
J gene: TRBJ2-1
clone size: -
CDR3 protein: CASSLRTLYNEQFF
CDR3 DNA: TGTGCCAGCAGCTTAAGGACATTATACAATGAGCAGTTCTTC

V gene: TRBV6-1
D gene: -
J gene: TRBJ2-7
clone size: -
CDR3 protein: CASSEPRYEQYF
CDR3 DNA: TGTGCCAGCAGTGAACCGAGATACGAGCAGTACTTC

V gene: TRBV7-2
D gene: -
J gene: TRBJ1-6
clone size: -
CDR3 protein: CASSPRQYNSPLHF
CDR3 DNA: TGTGCCAGCAGCCCGCGCCAATATAATTCACCCCTCCACTTT

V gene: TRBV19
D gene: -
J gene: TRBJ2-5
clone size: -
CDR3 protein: CASSTSGGSVAQYF
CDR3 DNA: TGTGCCAGTAGTACTTCAGGGGGGTCGGTGGCCCAGTACTTC

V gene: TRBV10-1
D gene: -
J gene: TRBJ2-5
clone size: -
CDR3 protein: CASSRTTRLGETQYF
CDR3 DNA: TGCGCCAGCAGCCGAACTACTAGATTGGGGGAGACCCAGTACTTC

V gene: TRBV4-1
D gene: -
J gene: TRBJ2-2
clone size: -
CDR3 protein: CASSQYTENTGELFF
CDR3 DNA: TGCGCCAGCAGCCAATACACGGAGAACACCGGGGAGCTGTTTTTT

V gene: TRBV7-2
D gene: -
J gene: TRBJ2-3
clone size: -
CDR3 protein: CASSLGANRLADTQYF
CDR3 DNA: TGTGCCAGCAGCTTAGGCGCCAATAGGTTGGCAGATACGCAGTATTTT

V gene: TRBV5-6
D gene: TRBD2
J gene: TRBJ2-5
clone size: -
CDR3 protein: CASSFRTSGQETQYF
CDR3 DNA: TGTGCCAGCAGCTTTCGGACTAGCGGCCAAGAGACCCAGTACTTC

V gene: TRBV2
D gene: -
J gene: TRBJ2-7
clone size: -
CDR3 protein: CASTWDSNEQYF
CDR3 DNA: TGTGCCAGCACCTGGGATTCGAACGAGCAGTACTTC

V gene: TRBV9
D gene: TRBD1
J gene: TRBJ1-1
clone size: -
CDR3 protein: CASSRQGSTNTEAFF
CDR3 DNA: TGTGCCAGCAGTAGACAGGGATCAACGAACACTGAAGCTTTCTTT

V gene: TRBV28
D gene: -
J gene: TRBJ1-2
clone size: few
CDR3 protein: CASSLRPGLRGYTF
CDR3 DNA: TGTGCCAGCAGTTTAAGGCCCGGTTTGCGTGGCTACACCTTC

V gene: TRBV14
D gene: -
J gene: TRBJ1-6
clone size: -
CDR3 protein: CASSLNSGNSPLHF
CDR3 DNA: TGTGCCAGCAGCCTTAACTCAGGGAATTCACCCCTCCACTTT

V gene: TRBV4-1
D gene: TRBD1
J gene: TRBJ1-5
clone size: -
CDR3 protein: CASSQTGGGQPQHF
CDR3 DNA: TGCGCCAGCAGCCAGACAGGGGGGGGTCAGCCCCAGCATTTT

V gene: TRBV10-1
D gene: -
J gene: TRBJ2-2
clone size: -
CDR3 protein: CAMHGVPTGELFF
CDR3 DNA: TGCGCCATGCATGGCGTACCCACCGGGGAGCTGTTTTTT

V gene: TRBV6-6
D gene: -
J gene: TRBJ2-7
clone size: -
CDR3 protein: CASSKGLVLRDEQYF
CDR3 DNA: TGTGCCAGCAGCAAAGGTTTAGTCCTACGGGACGAGCAGTACTTC

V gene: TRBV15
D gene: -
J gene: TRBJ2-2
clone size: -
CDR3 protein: CATSSQSNAGELFF
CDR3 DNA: TGTGCCACCAGCAGTCAGTCTAATGCCGGGGAGCTGTTTTTT